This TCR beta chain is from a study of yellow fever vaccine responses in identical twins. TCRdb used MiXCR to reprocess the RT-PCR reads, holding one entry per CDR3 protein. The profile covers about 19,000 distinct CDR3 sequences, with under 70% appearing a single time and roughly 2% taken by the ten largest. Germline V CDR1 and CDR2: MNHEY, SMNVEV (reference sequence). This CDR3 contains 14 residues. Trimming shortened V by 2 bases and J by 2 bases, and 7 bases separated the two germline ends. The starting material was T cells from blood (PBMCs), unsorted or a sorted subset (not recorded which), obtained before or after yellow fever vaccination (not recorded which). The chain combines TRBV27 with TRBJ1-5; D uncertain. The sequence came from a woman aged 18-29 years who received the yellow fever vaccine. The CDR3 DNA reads TGTGCCAGCAGTTTAGAGGGTGGCAATCAGCCCCAGCATTTT. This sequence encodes CASSLEGGNQPQHF.